These 30 T cell receptor beta chains originate from one sample sequenced in a study of cytomegalovirus exposure and HLA in healthy donors. PCR was performed using 60 Vbeta and 13 Jbeta primers. The assay was immunoSEQ multiplex PCR, and TCRdb's table has in-frame clones only and misses some. The sample holds under 200,000 clones, approximately 86% seen once. Sequences were obtained from PBMCs. The receptors were gathered from a woman between 18 and 29 years old in good health and CMV-seronegative.

The CDR3 DNA is TGTGCCAGCAGTGATAACACAGGCTCCTACGAGCAGTACTTC. Amino acid sequence: CASSDNTGSYEQYF. The gene calls are TRBV2 and TRBJ2-7; tentative D call: TRBD1 (5 bases). V was cut by 3 bases and J by 0 bases, with 9 bases left in between. The CDR3 totals 14 residues. The V gene's germline CDR1 is SNHLY and CDR2 FYNNEI.

The genes are TRBV7-6 and TRBJ2-3; no reliable D call. The CDR3 is made up of 14 amino acids. V was pared by 2 bases and J by 2 bases, with 8 bases between. Germline loops: CDR1 SGHVS, CDR2 FNYEAQ. The CDR3 DNA reads TGTGCCAGCAGCTTAACTACTTTCACAGATACGCAGTATTTT. Translating it yields CASSLTTFTDTQYF.

The V gene is TRBV5-1, the J gene TRBJ2-7, with 11 positions matching TRBD2. The CDR3 is 16 residues long. Germline lookup yields CDR1 SGHRS and CDR2 YFSETQ. J was trimmed by 3 bases and V by 0 bases; bases with no gene match: 5. CDR3 bases: TGCGCCAGCAGCTTGGTAGCGGGGGGGCCCATCTACGAGCAGTACTTC. Residues: CASSLVAGGPIYEQYF.

The DNA of the CDR3 is TGCGCCAGCAGACCCGGGACTAGCGGGAGAAATGAGCAGTTCTTC. Amino acids: CASRPGTSGRNEQFF. The chain joins TRBV5-1 to TRBJ2-1; 14 positions match TRBD2. The CDR3 consists of 15 residues. The germline CDR1 and CDR2 sequences are SGHRS and YFSETQ. Germline trimming cut 5 bases from V and 7 bases from J; bases unmatched to any gene: 5.

CDR3 sequence reads: CASGPTGVTGELFF. The CDR3, as DNA: TGTGCTAGTGGTCCGACAGGGGTAACCGGGGAGCTGTTTTTT. The rearrangement links TRBV12-5 to TRBJ2-2; TRBD1 matches 8 bases. Per germline, CDR1 LGHNT and CDR2 FRNRAP. CDR3 length: 14 amino acids. V was clipped by 5 bases and J by 5 bases; unmatched bases: 4.

This chain connects TRBV7-2 to TRBJ2-2, with TRBD1 as a possible D gene (6 bases). CDR3 length: 15 amino acids. Per the germline V gene, CDR1 is SGHTA and CDR2 is FQGNSA. V lost 1 base and J 4 bases, leaving 10 bases between the germline ends. CDR3 DNA: TGTGCCAGCAGCTTAGAGGCAGGGGCCACCGGGGAGCTGTTTTTT. It is translated as CASSLEAGATGELFF.

Of note for this clone: Distinct nucleotide sequences in the sample also encode this CDR3. The chain carries TRBV10-3 and TRBJ2-5; D is uncertain. Germline assignment: CDR1 ENHRY and CDR2 SYGVKD. Between the trimmed V and J ends, which lost 3 bases and 2 bases, there was a span of 4 bases. The CDR3 is 12 residues long. In nucleotides, the CDR3 is TGTGCCATCAGTGAACAGCAAGAGACCCAGTACTTC. This encodes CAISEQQETQYF.

This chain connects TRBV27 to TRBJ2-1; a possible D gene is TRBD2 (6 bases). Trimming left V 8 bases short and J 2 bases short, with 13 bases between. Germline assignment: CDR1 MNHEY and CDR2 SMNVEV (reference sequence). The CDR3 is 14 residues long. The CDR3 spells CASCRERAYNEQFF. The CDR3 nucleotides are TGTGCCAGCTGTAGGGAGCGGGCCTACAATGAGCAGTTCTTC.

The V call is TRBV6-5, the J call TRBJ1-2; weak D call: TRBD1 (6 bases). The CDR3 is 14 amino acids. CDR1 MNHEY and CDR2 SVGAGI come from the germline V gene. Trimming removed 4 bases at V and 0 bases at J, with 9 bases between. The CDR3 DNA sequence: TGTGCCAGCAGTTCGACAGGCTCTAACTATGGCTACACCTTC. Translating it yields CASSSTGSNYGYTF.

The gene calls are TRBV28 and TRBJ1-2; 8 bases are shared with TRBD1. The CDR3 runs to 14 residues. With 4 bases clipped from V and 7 bases from J, the junction kept 8 bases outside the gene matches. Germline V gene data show CDR1 as MDHEN and CDR2 as SYDVKM. CDR3: CASSSPRGRVGYTF. The CDR3 bases are TGTGCCAGCAGTTCCCCCAGGGGGCGCGTTGGCTACACCTTC.

The chain joins TRBV15 to TRBJ1-4; D call uncertain. Germline V lookup: CDR1 LNHNV, CDR2 YYDKDF (reference sequence). The CDR3 has 12 residues. The germline V and J ends were trimmed by 8 bases and 7 bases, with 11 bases remaining between them. In DNA form, the CDR3 reads TGTGCCACCTCCCCCCGAGGTGAAAAACTGTTTTTT. Its translation: CATSPRGEKLFF.

This clone turned up a few times. This rearrangement joins TRBV6-5 to TRBJ1-1, with 11 bases aligning to TRBD1. J gave up 4 bases and V 2 bases, and 0 bases lay outside the gene matches. This CDR3 has 14 amino acids. Germline V gene lookup returns CDR1 MNHEY and CDR2 SVGAGI. The CDR3 sequence: CASSYGQGATEAFF. CDR3 nucleotide sequence: TGTGCCAGCAGTTACGGACAGGGGGCCACTGAAGCTTTCTTT.

This chain uses TRBV7-2 with TRBJ2-7; 7 nucleotides line up with TRBD1. The CDR3 runs to 15 residues. J gave up 2 bases and V 5 bases, and 9 bases lay outside the gene matches. Germline V gives CDR1 SGHTA, CDR2 FQGNSA. CDR3 in DNA: TGTGCCAGCAGCCCCCGACAGGGTCGGGCCTACGAGCAGTACTTC. Residues: CASSPRQGRAYEQYF.

V gene TRBV18 combines with J gene TRBJ2-3; unclear D gene. Germline-derived CDR1 and CDR2 are KGHSH and LQKENI. CDR3 length: 13 amino acids. The V end was cut by 2 bases, the J end by 4 bases, with 7 bases between. CDR3 loop: CASSPSLSDTQYF. The DNA of the CDR3 is TGTGCCAGCTCACCATCCCTCTCAGATACGCAGTATTTT.

The chain uses TRBV27 and TRBJ1-6; TRBD1 aligns across 11 bases. After removal of 5 bases from V and 7 bases from J, the junction contained 4 bases not matched to a gene. Germline-derived CDR1 and CDR2 are MNHEY and SMNVEV (reference sequence). The CDR3 totals 15 residues. CDR3 nucleotides: TGTGCCAGCAGTCCACGGACAGGGGGCAATTCACCCCTCCACTTT. Translation: CASSPRTGGNSPLHF.

The rearrangement joins TRBV18 to TRBJ1-1; D not resolved. Trimming cost V 4 bases and J 0 bases, with 15 bases left between them. The germline CDR1 and CDR2 sequences are KGHSH and LQKENI. CDR3 length equals 16 residues. As DNA, the CDR3 is TGTGCCAGCTCACAATCAATGGAACAGATGAACACTGAAGCTTTCTTT. Its protein is CASSQSMEQMNTEAFF.

As for this clone: A junction boundary mismatches the germline segment, possibly from a read error. CDR3 protein: CAGRTYQSTNYGYTF. CDR3 nucleotides: TGTGCCGGCAGGACTTACCAATCCACTAACTATGGCTACACCTTC. The chain has TRBV2 and TRBJ1-2; D remains unclear. This CDR3 is 15 amino acids long. Germline-derived CDR1 and CDR2 are SNHLY and FYNNEI.

This rearrangement joins TRBV7-2 to TRBJ2-1; D might be TRBD2 (5 bases). CDR1 and CDR2 from the germline V gene are SGHTA and FQGNSA. The CDR3 is 15 residues long. The germline V and J ends were trimmed by 4 bases and 0 bases, with 10 bases remaining between them. CDR3 bases: TGTGCCAGCAGCTCCACTAGTAGCTCCTACAATGAGCAGTTCTTC. It encodes CASSSTSSSYNEQFF.

The chain couples TRBV28 to TRBJ2-3, with 7 bases that match TRBD1. The J segment lost 0 bases and the V segment lost 2 bases, leaving 2 bases of the junction unmatched. This CDR3 has 15 amino acids. Germline loops: CDR1 MDHEN, CDR2 SYDVKM. CDR3 protein: CASSLGTASTDTQYF. The CDR3 DNA sequence: TGTGCCAGCAGTTTAGGGACAGCAAGCACAGATACGCAGTATTTT. Based on the CDR3 plus reference TRBV28 and TRBJ2-3, the full variable domain is DVKVTQSSRYLVKRTGEKVFLECVQDMDHENMFWYRQDPGLGLRLIYFSYDVKMKEKGDIPEGYSVSREKKERFSLILESASTNQTSMYLCASSLGTASTDTQYFGPGTRLTVL.

The rearrangement links TRBV27 to TRBJ2-2, with a possible D match to TRBD1 (5 bases). Germline CDR1 and CDR2: MNHEY and SMNVEV (reference sequence). V was trimmed by 4 bases and J by 0 bases, leaving 6 bases between them. This CDR3 comprises 14 residues. The CDR3 DNA follows: TGTGCCAGCAGTTCCAGGGCGAACACCGGGGAGCTGTTTTTT. This translates into CASSSRANTGELFF.

This chain uses TRBV18 with TRBJ2-7; maybe TRBD1 (6 bases). Trimming removed 5 bases from V and 3 bases from J, with 11 bases in between. The CDR3 sequence is 13 residues long. Looked up from germline, CDR1 is KGHSH and CDR2 is LQKENI. Written as DNA, the CDR3 is TGTGCCAGCTCAGAGGACAGAAACTACGAGCAGTACTTC. Its protein product is CASSEDRNYEQYF.

CDR3 sequence: CACESGLLYEQYF. The CDR3 nucleotides are TGTGCCTGCGAATCGGGACTACTCTACGAGCAGTACTTC. The chain links TRBV30 to TRBJ2-7; TRBD2 agrees at 7 bases. This CDR3 spans 13 amino acids. CDR1 and CDR2 (germline): GTSNPN, SVGIG (reference sequence). With V trimmed by 6 bases and J by 3 bases, 8 bases remained unmatched.

The chain carries TRBV7-9 and TRBJ1-6, with 7 bases that match TRBD1. Per the germline V gene, CDR1 is SEHNR and CDR2 is FQNEAQ (reference sequence). The CDR3 has 18 residues. Trimming cost V 4 bases and J 0 bases; bases outside gene matches: 9. This chain's CDR3 is CASSSGQVGVSYNSPLHF. CDR3 nucleotide sequence: TGTGCCAGCAGCTCCGGACAGGTTGGGGTCTCCTATAATTCACCCCTCCACTTT.

This clone was recorded once. Other DNA sequences in this sample translate to the same CDR3. The chain employs TRBV4-1 and TRBJ2-3; TRBD2 agrees at 8 bases. Trimming took 2 bases from V and 6 from J; bases not matched to a gene: 19. There are 19 residues in the CDR3. Germline V gene sequence: CDR1 MGHRA, CDR2 YSYEKL. Written as DNA, the CDR3 is TGCGCCAGCAGCCAACCATTCCCCCGGGGTAGCGGGAAGAGGGATACGCAGTATTTT. This encodes CASSQPFPRGSGKRDTQYF.

V is TRBV6-1 and J is TRBJ2-7, with D perhaps TRBD2 (5 bases). Germline CDR1 and CDR2: MNHNS and SASEGT. Trimming removed 6 bases from V and 0 bases from J, with 15 bases in between. There are 15 residues in the CDR3. The CDR3 DNA is TGTGCCAGCAGCATCGGCGGGCCCGTCTCCTACGAGCAGTACTTC. Its translation: CASSIGGPVSYEQYF.

The chain uses TRBV19 and TRBJ2-7; TRBD1 agrees at 9 bases. J gave up 0 bases and V 6 bases, and 6 bases lay outside the gene matches. Germline V CDR1 and CDR2: LNHDA, SQIVND (reference sequence). This CDR3 is 15 amino acids long. CDR3 sequence: CASSIGTGLSYEQYF. As DNA, the CDR3 is TGTGCCAGTAGCATCGGGACAGGGCTCTCCTACGAGCAGTACTTC.

J is TRBJ2-2 and V is TRBV5-5, with a tentative D call TRBD1 (5 bases). Deletions cut 5 bases from V and 7 bases from J, with 12 bases between. CDR1 SGHKS and CDR2 YYEKEE come from the germline V gene (reference sequence). The CDR3 runs 13 residues. CDR3 nucleotides: TGTGCCAGCAGTCTAGGGGTGGTCGGGGAGCTGTTTTTT. It specifies CASSLGVVGELFF.

In its sample, this clone was seen once. The rearrangement joins TRBV14 to TRBJ1-1; TRBD1 might be the D (5 bases). This CDR3 is built from 13 residues. Between the trimmed V and J ends, which lost 2 bases and 7 bases, there was a span of 11 bases. The germline CDR1 and CDR2 sequences are SGHDN and FVKESK. Here the CDR3 reads CASSQNAGVEAFF. Written as DNA, the CDR3 is TGTGCCAGCAGCCAAAATGCGGGGGTTGAAGCTTTCTTT.

The CDR3 is CASSLAQDTDTQYF. Here the CDR3 DNA reads TGCGCCAGCAGCTTGGCCCAGGACACAGATACGCAGTATTTT. This chain connects TRBV5-1 to TRBJ2-3; D not resolved. The CDR3 spans 14 residues. Trimming removed 0 bases at V and 2 bases at J, with 7 bases between. Germline CDR1 and CDR2: SGHRS and YFSETQ.

The rearrangement uses TRBV6-1 and TRBJ1-2; weak D call: TRBD1 (6 bases). The V end lost 6 bases, the J end lost 4 bases, and 15 bases lay between the germline ends. CDR1 and CDR2 from the germline V gene are MNHNS and SASEGT. The CDR3 loop spans 14 amino acids. This chain's CDR3 is CASSKFRTVYGYTF. In DNA form, the CDR3 reads TGTGCCAGCAGCAAATTTAGGACAGTCTATGGCTACACCTTC.